These 23 T cell receptor beta chains originate from one sample sequenced in a study of ipilimumab plus nivolumab after autologous stem cell transplantation. Assay: immunoSEQ multiplex PCR; the TCRdb copy retains only in-frame clones and omits some. The data contain 4,000 to 5,000 clones, 65% to 75% of them singletons. Sequencing used PBMCs, obtained in a trial of ipilimumab plus nivolumab as post-transplant consolidation. Receptors were obtained from a male donor with multiple myeloma.

The chain employs TRBV18 and TRBJ1-1; D unresolved. From germline, CDR1 is KGHSH and CDR2 LQKENI. This CDR3 is 14 amino acids long. V lost 2 bases and J 1 base, leaving 8 bases between the germline ends. CDR3 sequence (DNA): TGTGCCAGCTCACCAGACAACTGGAACACTGAAGCTTTCTTT. This codes for CASSPDNWNTEAFF. Based on the CDR3 plus reference TRBV18 and TRBJ1-1, the full variable domain is NAGVMQNPRHLVRRRGQEARLRCSPMKGHSHVYWYRQLPEEGLKFMVYLQKENIIDESGMPKERFSAEFPKEGPSILRIQQVVRGDSAAYFCASSPDNWNTEAFFGQGTRLTVV.

This clone was seen just once. The chain is built from TRBV6-1 and TRBJ1-1; perhaps TRBD1 as D (5 bases). The CDR3 runs to 13 residues. Per germline, CDR1 MNHNS and CDR2 SASEGT. Deletions cut 8 bases from V and 5 bases from J, with 15 bases between. The CDR3 loop is CASPGPWGTEAFF. CDR3 nucleotides: TGTGCCAGCCCGGGACCGTGGGGAACTGAAGCTTTCTTT.

This sequence joins TRBV30 and TRBJ2-7; possible D gene TRBD1, 5 bases. The V end was cut by 0 bases, the J end by 7 bases, with 13 bases between. The CDR3 loop spans 13 amino acids. The germline gives CDR1 GTSNPN, CDR2 SVGIG (reference sequence). The CDR3 bases are TGTGCCTGGAGTGTAGGGGCCTACGGAGAGCAGTACTTC. Its translation: CAWSVGAYGEQYF.

This clone occurred a few times. This rearrangement joins TRBV10-2 to TRBJ2-7, with D unresolved. This CDR3 contains 14 residues. With 6 bases removed from V and 3 bases from J, the gap between germline ends came to 15 bases. CDR1 WSHSY and CDR2 SAAADI come from the germline V gene. This CDR3 reads CASSPSKAVYEQYF. The CDR3 DNA sequence: TGCGCCAGCAGCCCATCGAAAGCCGTCTACGAGCAGTACTTC.

A remark on this clone: A far larger clone is only one base removed, so a read error is likely. V usage is TRBV7-1 and J usage is TRBJ1-5; D gene uncertain. TRBV7-1 is an ORF, and what it does is uncertain. Trimming shortened V by 4 bases and J by 3 bases, and 7 bases separated the two germline ends. The CDR3 contains 13 residues. The CDR3 region has the DNA TGTGCCAGCAGCTTAGGCCCCAATCAGCCCCAGCATTTT. Its protein product is CASSLGPNQPQHF.

This chain uses TRBV5-6 with TRBJ1-2, with D possibly TRBD1 on 5 matching bases. V lost 7 bases and J 4 bases, leaving 32 bases between the germline ends. Germline loops: CDR1 SGHDT, CDR2 YYEEEE. The CDR3 loop spans 19 amino acids. The CDR3 DNA is TGTGCCAGCGGAGGGGTCCGCGGGGTCGGGCACAATGACGTCTATGGCTACACCTTC. Translation: CASGGVRGVGHNDVYGYTF.

This chain joins TRBV6-5 and TRBJ1-1; no clear D gene. Germline lookup yields CDR1 MNHEY and CDR2 SVGAGI. The CDR3 covers 11 residues. V gave up 6 bases and J gave up 2 bases, with 4 bases separating them. The CDR3 is CASRENTEAFF. The CDR3 DNA reads TGTGCCAGCAGGGAAAACACTGAAGCTTTCTTT.

The J gene is TRBJ2-1, the V gene TRBV6-1; D unclear. The V end was cut by 8 bases, the J end by 8 bases, with 13 bases between. CDR1 and CDR2 from the germline V gene are MNHNS and SASEGT. CDR3 length equals 12 residues. The CDR3 reads CASLGFWDEQFF. Here the CDR3 DNA reads TGTGCCAGCTTAGGGTTTTGGGATGAGCAGTTCTTC.

The rearrangement links TRBV28 to TRBJ2-1; 9 bases line up with TRBD1. After removal of 5 bases from V and 5 bases from J, the junction contained 4 bases not matched to a gene. This CDR3 has 14 residues. Looked up from germline, CDR1 is MDHEN and CDR2 is SYDVKM. The CDR3 bases are TGTGCCAGCAGTACTGGGACAGGGAACAATGAGCAGTTCTTC. It specifies CASSTGTGNNEQFF.

The chain is built from TRBV5-3 and TRBJ2-3; 13 bases agree with TRBD2. TRBV5-3 is sorted into the ORF group, with uncertain function. V shed 4 bases and J 5 bases; nucleotides not matched to a gene: 7. This CDR3 has 16 residues. The CDR3 nucleotides are TGTGCCAGAAGCCGAGGGGGACTAGCGGGACTAGATACGCAGTATTTT. This encodes CARSRGGLAGLDTQYF.

V and J are TRBV28 and TRBJ1-4; D is unclear. The V and J ends lost 5 bases and 2 bases respectively, with 6 bases between them. Germline V gene data show CDR1 as MDHEN and CDR2 as SYDVKM. CDR3 length: 13 amino acids. CDR3 sequence: CASSIWTNEKLFF. The DNA for the CDR3 is TGTGCCAGCAGTATTTGGACTAATGAAAAACTGTTTTTT.

The chain's CDR3 is CSVTGLAGSPTYEQYF. CDR3 in DNA: TGCAGCGTTACTGGACTAGCGGGATCTCCGACCTACGAGCAGTACTTC. The chain is built from TRBV29-1 and TRBJ2-7; 12 positions agree with TRBD2. This CDR3 has 16 residues. V was clipped by 5 bases and J by 2 bases; unmatched bases: 10. Germline CDR1 reads SQVTM; CDR2 reads ANQGSEA.

The chain carries TRBV5-1 and TRBJ2-7, with D possibly matching TRBD2 (6 bases). The CDR3 spans 14 residues. Per the germline V gene, CDR1 is SGHRS and CDR2 is YFSETQ. The V and J ends lost 0 bases and 5 bases respectively, with 12 bases between them. The CDR3 sequence: CASSLEWGVDEQYF. The CDR3 bases are TGCGCCAGCAGCTTGGAGTGGGGGGTCGACGAGCAGTACTTC.

By share of the sample, this clone is medium-sized. The same CDR3 also results from other DNA sequences found in this sample. V gene TRBV27 combines with J gene TRBJ1-2; 12 bases line up with TRBD1. The CDR3 consists of 15 residues. V gave up 2 bases and J gave up 3 bases; unmatched junction bases: 1. The germline gives CDR1 MNHEY, CDR2 SMNVEV (reference sequence). The CDR3 sequence is CASSLGTGGYYGYTF. The CDR3 bases are TGTGCCAGCAGTTTAGGGACAGGGGGCTACTATGGCTACACCTTC.

The V and J genes are TRBV5-1 and TRBJ2-3, with 13 positions matching TRBD2. From germline, CDR1 is SGHRS and CDR2 YFSETQ. V was clipped by 4 bases and J by 5 bases; unmatched bases: 10. This CDR3 spans 17 amino acids. The CDR3 loop is CASSTATSGGSRDTQYF. DNA for the CDR3: TGCGCCAGCAGCACTGCGACTAGCGGGGGGTCCAGAGATACGCAGTATTTT. Variable domain in full (rest from reference TRBV5-1 and TRBJ2-3): KAGVTQTPRYLIKTRGQQVTLSCSPISGHRSVSWYQQTPGQGLQFLFEYFSETQRNKGNFPGRFSGRQFSNSRSEMNVSTLELGDSALYLCASSTATSGGSRDTQYFGPGTRLTVL.

The CDR3 reads CASSFQFRGVSNTEAFF. CDR3 in DNA: TGTGCCAGCAGTTTCCAGTTTAGAGGGGTCAGCAACACTGAAGCTTTCTTT. The rearrangement joins TRBV28 to TRBJ1-1, with D tentatively TRBD1 (5 bases). This CDR3 comprises 17 residues. The V end lost 3 bases, the J end lost 2 bases, and 19 bases lay between the germline ends. CDR1 and CDR2 (germline): MDHEN, SYDVKM.

The chain combines TRBV5-1 with TRBJ2-5; D not resolved. Between the trimmed V and J ends, which lost 7 bases and 3 bases, there was a span of 10 bases. This CDR3 is built from 12 residues. CDR1 is SGHRS, CDR2 YFSETQ, per germline. In DNA form, the CDR3 reads TGCGCCAGCGGTGGGGTAGAAGAGACCCAGTACTTC. This translates into CASGGVEETQYF.

The gene calls are TRBV5-8 and TRBJ1-4, with 9 bases that match TRBD1. V trimming: 5 bases; J trimming: 5 bases; junction bases outside the gene matches: 13. Per germline, CDR1 SGHTS and CDR2 YDEGEE. CDR3 size: 17 residues. CDR3 DNA sequence: TGTGCCAGCAGACCTAAACAGGGGGCGACACGAAATGAAAAACTGTTTTTT. It yields the protein CASRPKQGATRNEKLFF.

In this sample, this clone turned up once. V usage is TRBV7-8 and J usage is TRBJ2-5; D is undetermined. This CDR3 contains 12 residues. Trimming pared 4 bases from V and 5 bases from J, leaving 8 bases between. Germline lookup yields CDR1 SGHVS and CDR2 FQNEAQ. CDR3 bases: TGTGCCAGCAGCTCCGCCGGGGAGACCCAGTACTTC. Translated: CASSSAGETQYF.

This chain links TRBV10-1 with TRBJ2-7; D is unclear. Germline assignment: CDR1 WNHNN and CDR2 SYGVQD (reference sequence). The CDR3 runs to 14 residues. The germline V and J ends were trimmed by 2 bases and 2 bases, with 10 bases remaining between them. The CDR3 region has the DNA TGCGCCAGCAGTGAGGCCAAGTCGCCCTACGAGCAGTACTTC. It codes for CASSEAKSPYEQYF.

Note on this clone: The junction departs from germline at one end; a sequencing error may be responsible. This chain connects TRBV5-1 to TRBJ2-5; D remains unclear. The CDR3 covers 14 residues. Looked up from germline, CDR1 is SGHRS and CDR2 is YFSETQ. The CDR3: CASSLVSQGETQYF. The CDR3 DNA reads as TGCGCCAGCAGTTTGGTATCTCAAGGGGAGACCCAGTACTTC.

The chain combines TRBV12-5 with TRBJ2-3; D not certain. This CDR3 contains 13 residues. Germline V gives CDR1 LGHNT, CDR2 FRNRAP. V dropped 5 bases and J dropped 1 base, with 7 bases sitting between them. The CDR3 nucleotides read TGTGCTAGTGGTCCGTCGGGCACAGATACGCAGTATTTT. Its protein is CASGPSGTDTQYF.

The chain carries TRBV6-9 and TRBJ1-1; D is possibly TRBD1 (5 bases). This CDR3 is built from 15 residues. V was clipped by 5 bases and J by 5 bases, with 18 bases between them. CDR1 and CDR2 (germline): MNHGY, SVAAGI. The CDR3 sequence is CASSEYGRDLTEAFF. In DNA, the CDR3 is TGTGCCAGCAGTGAATACGGCAGGGACTTAACTGAAGCTTTCTTT.